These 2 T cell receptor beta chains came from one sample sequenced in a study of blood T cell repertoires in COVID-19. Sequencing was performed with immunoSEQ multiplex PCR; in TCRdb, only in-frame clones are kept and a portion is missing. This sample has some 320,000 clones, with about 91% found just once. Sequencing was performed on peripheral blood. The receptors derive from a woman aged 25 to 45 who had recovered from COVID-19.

The CDR3 DNA follows: TGTGCCATCAGTGAGGGGGCGCGAATATTGAATTCACCCCTCCACTTT. Protein: CAISEGARILNSPLHF. The chain recombines TRBV10-3 with TRBJ1-6, with TRBD1 as a possible D gene (5 bases). Trimming left V 2 bases short and J 7 bases short, with 15 bases between. In germline, CDR1 is ENHRY, CDR2 SYGVKD. The CDR3 has 16 amino acids.

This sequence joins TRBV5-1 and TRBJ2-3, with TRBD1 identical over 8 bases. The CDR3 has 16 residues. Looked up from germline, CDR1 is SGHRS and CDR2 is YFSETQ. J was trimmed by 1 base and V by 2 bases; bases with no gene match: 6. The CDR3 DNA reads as TGCGCCAGCAGCTTTGCCTCGACAGGGGGCACAGATACGCAGTATTTT. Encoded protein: CASSFASTGGTDTQYF.